This TCR beta chain appears in the sequencing data of a study of cytomegalovirus exposure and HLA in healthy donors. Points from the study as a whole: It was reportedly the case that the classifier diagnosed cytomegalovirus status with high specificity and sensitivity. Analysis performed later showed TCR beta chains linked to HLA being more clonally expanded than equally common others. A later analysis revealed that TCR association rates differed between HLA loci, peaking at DRB1 and bottoming out at HLA-C.

Regarding this clone: Antigen unknown.

13 Jbeta primers and 60 Vbeta primers were used for the PCR. TCRdb's table, derived via immunoSEQ multiplex PCR, lists solely in-frame clones and lacks some. The table has over 150,000 clones, approximately 84% seen once. The CDR3 loop spans 16 amino acids. V gave up 5 bases and J gave up 8 bases, with 24 bases separating them. Germline CDR1 reads LGHNA; CDR2 reads YSLEER. Sequencing was done on a sample of PBMCs. The V call is TRBV4-3, the J call TRBJ1-1, with D unclear. This TCR was sampled from a woman in her forties or fifties in good health and CMV-seropositive. The CDR3 region has the DNA TGCGCCAGCAGCAGCCAAGCGGGCAGATTAGCCACCGAAGCTTTCTTT. Residues: CASSSQAGRLATEAFF.